These T cell receptor beta chains were read from a single sample in a study of a mutant IDH1 vaccine in newly diagnosed glioma. The method was immunoSEQ multiplex PCR; TCRdb's version includes in-frame clones alone and lacks a portion of them. The sample lists tens of thousands of clones; roughly four fifths were seen once. These receptors have no identified antigens. This sample comprised PBMCs, obtained from a glioma patient whose treatment included an IDH1 peptide vaccine. These receptors all come from a man in his forties with glioma. The CDR3 runs from the conserved cysteine through the conserved F or W. Each record gives: CDR3 length, V gene, J gene, CDR3 protein.

CDR3 length: 13
V gene: TRBV28
J gene: TRBJ2-3
CDR3 protein: CASCGGSTDTQYF

CDR3 length: 15
V gene: TRBV6-1
J gene: TRBJ2-6
CDR3 protein: CASSTRQSGANVLTF

CDR3 length: 16
V gene: TRBV7-9
J gene: TRBJ2-1
CDR3 protein: CASSDTGLARRNEQFF

CDR3 length: 15
V gene: TRBV2
J gene: TRBJ2-5
CDR3 protein: CASRPSDPSQETQYF

CDR3 length: 14
V gene: TRBV5-5
J gene: TRBJ2-7
CDR3 protein: CASSLGGRNYEQYF

CDR3 length: 15
V gene: TRBV15
J gene: TRBJ2-7
CDR3 protein: CATSSDRGFDHEQYF

CDR3 length: 20
V gene: TRBV5-4
J gene: TRBJ2-2
CDR3 protein: CASSRPGDPGQGVRTGELFF

CDR3 length: 15
V gene: TRBV9
J gene: TRBJ2-2
CDR3 protein: CASSGLAGDTGELFF

CDR3 length: 15
V gene: TRBV5-8
J gene: TRBJ2-1
CDR3 protein: CASSPGLAVDNEQFF

CDR3 length: 14
V gene: TRBV2
J gene: TRBJ2-3
CDR3 protein: CASRTTLLTDTQYF

CDR3 length: 14
V gene: TRBV4-1
J gene: TRBJ1-2
CDR3 protein: CASSQEDSNYGYTF

CDR3 length: 13
V gene: TRBV18
J gene: TRBJ1-2
CDR3 protein: CASSSGLIGGYTF

CDR3 length: 13
V gene: TRBV27
J gene: TRBJ1-2
CDR3 protein: CASSPPGAKGYTF

CDR3 length: 16
V gene: TRBV6-4
J gene: TRBJ2-1
CDR3 protein: CASSDSQRASYNEQFF

CDR3 length: 12
V gene: TRBV6-1
J gene: TRBJ1-5
CDR3 protein: CASNRENQPQHF

CDR3 length: 16
V gene: TRBV19
J gene: TRBJ1-4
CDR3 protein: CASSIRGSATNEKLFF

CDR3 length: 14
V gene: TRBV5-5
J gene: TRBJ2-4
CDR3 protein: CASSPDGGTSIQYF

CDR3 length: 12
V gene: TRBV29-1
J gene: TRBJ2-1
CDR3 protein: CSVGAGYNEQFF

CDR3 length: 15
V gene: TRBV19
J gene: TRBJ1-2
CDR3 protein: CASSIELGTNYGYTF

CDR3 length: 14
V gene: TRBV10-1
J gene: TRBJ2-1
CDR3 protein: CASSSGTDTIYQFF

CDR3 length: 13
V gene: TRBV10-2
J gene: TRBJ2-1
CDR3 protein: CASTTSGNNEQFF

CDR3 length: 15
V gene: TRBV11-3
J gene: TRBJ2-5
CDR3 protein: CASAPSGVSQETQYF